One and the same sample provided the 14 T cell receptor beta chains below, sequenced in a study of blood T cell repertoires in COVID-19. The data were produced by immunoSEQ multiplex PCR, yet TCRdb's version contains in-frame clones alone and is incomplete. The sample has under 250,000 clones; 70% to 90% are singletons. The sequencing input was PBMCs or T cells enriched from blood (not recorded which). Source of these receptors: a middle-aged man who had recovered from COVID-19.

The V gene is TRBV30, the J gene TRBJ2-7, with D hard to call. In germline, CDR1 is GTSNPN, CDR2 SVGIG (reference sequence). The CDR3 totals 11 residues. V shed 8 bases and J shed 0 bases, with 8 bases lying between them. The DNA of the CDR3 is TGTGCCACAGCCACCTCCTACGAGCAGTACTTC. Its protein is CATATSYEQYF.

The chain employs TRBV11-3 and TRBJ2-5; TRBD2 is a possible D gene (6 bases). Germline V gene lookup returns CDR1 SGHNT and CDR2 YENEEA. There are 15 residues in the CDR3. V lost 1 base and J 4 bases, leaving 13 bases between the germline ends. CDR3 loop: CASSLGDAGRETQYF. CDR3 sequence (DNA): TGTGCCAGCAGCTTAGGTGATGCGGGGCGAGAGACCCAGTACTTC. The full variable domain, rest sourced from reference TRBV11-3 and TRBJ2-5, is EAGVVQSPRYKIIEKKQPVAFWCNPISGHNTLYWYLQNLGQGPELLIRYENEEAVDDSQLPKDRFSAERLKGVDSTLKIQPAELGDSAVYLCASSLGDAGRETQYFGPGTRLLVL.

The CDR3 spells CAWRTPDRSDEQYF. The CDR3 bases are TGTGCCTGGAGGACACCGGACAGGTCAGACGAGCAGTACTTC. The chain recombines TRBV30 with TRBJ2-7; 7 bases are shared with TRBD1. CDR1 and CDR2 from the germline V gene are GTSNPN and SVGIG (reference sequence). The CDR3 is 14 amino acids. V shed 3 bases, J shed 5 bases, and the junction held 10 bases outside the gene matches.

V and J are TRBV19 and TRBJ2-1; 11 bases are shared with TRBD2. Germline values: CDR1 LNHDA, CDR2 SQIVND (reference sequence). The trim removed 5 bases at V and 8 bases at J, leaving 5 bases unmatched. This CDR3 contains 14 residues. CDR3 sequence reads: CASSGLAGGDEQFF. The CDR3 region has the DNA TGTGCCAGTAGTGGTCTAGCGGGGGGCGATGAGCAGTTCTTC.

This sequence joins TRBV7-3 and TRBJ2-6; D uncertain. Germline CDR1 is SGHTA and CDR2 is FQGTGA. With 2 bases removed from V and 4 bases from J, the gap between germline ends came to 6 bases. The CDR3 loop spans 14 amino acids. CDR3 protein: CASSLHPGANVLTF. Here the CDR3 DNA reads TGTGCCAGCAGCTTACATCCCGGGGCCAACGTCCTGACTTTC.

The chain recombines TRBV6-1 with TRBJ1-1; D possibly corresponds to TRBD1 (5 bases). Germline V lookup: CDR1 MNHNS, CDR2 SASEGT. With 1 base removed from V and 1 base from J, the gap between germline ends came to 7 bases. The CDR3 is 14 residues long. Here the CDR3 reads CASSEVDRNTEAFF. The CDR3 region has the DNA TGTGCCAGCAGTGAAGTAGACAGGAACACTGAAGCTTTCTTT.

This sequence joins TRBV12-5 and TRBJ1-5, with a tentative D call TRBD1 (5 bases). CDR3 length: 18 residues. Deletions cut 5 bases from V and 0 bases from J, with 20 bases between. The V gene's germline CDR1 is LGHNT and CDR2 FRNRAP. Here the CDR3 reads CASGQTRGTVLSNQPQHF. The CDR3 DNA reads TGTGCTAGTGGTCAAACCCGAGGGACTGTTCTTAGCAATCAGCCCCAGCATTTT.

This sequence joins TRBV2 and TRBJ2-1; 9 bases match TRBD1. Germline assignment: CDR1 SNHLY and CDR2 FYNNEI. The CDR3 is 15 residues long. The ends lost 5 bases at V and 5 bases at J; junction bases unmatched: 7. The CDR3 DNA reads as TGTGCCAGCAGTATCCGGGACAGGGTCCACAATGAGCAGTTCTTC. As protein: CASSIRDRVHNEQFF.

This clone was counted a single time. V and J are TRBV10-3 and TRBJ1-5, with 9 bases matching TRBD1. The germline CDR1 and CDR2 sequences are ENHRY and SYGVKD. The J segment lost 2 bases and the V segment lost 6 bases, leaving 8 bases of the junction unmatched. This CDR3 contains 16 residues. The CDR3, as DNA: TGTGCCATCAGGGGACAGGGCCCCGATGGCAATCAGCCCCAGCATTTT. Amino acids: CAIRGQGPDGNQPQHF.

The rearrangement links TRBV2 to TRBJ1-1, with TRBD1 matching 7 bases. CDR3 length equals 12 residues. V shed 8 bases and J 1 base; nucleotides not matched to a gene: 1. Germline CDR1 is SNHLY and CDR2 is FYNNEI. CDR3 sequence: CASGQENTEAFF. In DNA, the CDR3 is TGTGCCAGCGGACAGGAGAACACTGAAGCTTTCTTT.

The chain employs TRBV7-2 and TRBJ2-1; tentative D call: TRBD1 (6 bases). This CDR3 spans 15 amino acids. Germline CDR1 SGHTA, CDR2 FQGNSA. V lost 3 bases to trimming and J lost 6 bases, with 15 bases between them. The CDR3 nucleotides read TGTGCCAGCAGCTTCATGGACAGAATGGGCAATGAGCAGTTCTTC. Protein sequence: CASSFMDRMGNEQFF.

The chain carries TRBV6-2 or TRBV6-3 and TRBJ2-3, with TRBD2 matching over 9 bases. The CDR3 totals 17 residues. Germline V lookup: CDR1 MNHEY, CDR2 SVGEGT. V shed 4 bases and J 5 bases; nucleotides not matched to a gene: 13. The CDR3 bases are TGTGCCAGCAGTTTTTCCATGGCGGGAGGGATCGGAGATACGCAGTATTTT. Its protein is CASSFSMAGGIGDTQYF.

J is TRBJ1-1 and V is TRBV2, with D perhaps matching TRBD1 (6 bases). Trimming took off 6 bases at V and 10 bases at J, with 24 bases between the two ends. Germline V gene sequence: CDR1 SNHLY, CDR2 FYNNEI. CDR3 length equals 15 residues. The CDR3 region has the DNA TGTGCCAGCAGAATACAGGGTTTACTTAGGGTAGGAGCTTTCTTT. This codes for CASRIQGLLRVGAFF.

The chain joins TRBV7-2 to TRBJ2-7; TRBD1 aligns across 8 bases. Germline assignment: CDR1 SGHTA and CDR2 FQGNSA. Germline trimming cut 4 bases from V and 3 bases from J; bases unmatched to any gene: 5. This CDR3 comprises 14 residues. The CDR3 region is CASSSLDRGYEQYF. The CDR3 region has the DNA TGTGCCAGCAGCTCTCTCGACAGGGGCTACGAGCAGTACTTC.